Presented here are 9 T cell receptor beta chains from one specimen sequenced in a study of shared clonotypes between healthy human individuals. Sequencing used immunoSEQ multiplex PCR; TCRdb keeps in-frame clones, though not all of them. Among around 560,000 clones listed, roughly 96% were seen once. Terminally differentiated effector memory CD45RA+ cells were excluded from the naive CD8 cells, which were CD45RO-negative and positively selected for CCR7. Sequencing was performed on naive CD8+ T cells sorted from blood. The origin of the receptors is a woman aged 30 to 39 in good health.

This chain uses TRBV29-1 with TRBJ2-1; D is uncertain. Trimming took off 4 bases at V and 4 bases at J, with 14 bases between the two ends. This CDR3 has 14 residues. CDR1 and CDR2 (germline): SQVTM, ANQGSEA. The CDR3, as DNA: TGCAGCGTTGGATACAGCGCGGATTACAATGAGCAGTTCTTC. Encoded protein: CSVGYSADYNEQFF.

This chain links TRBV27 with TRBJ2-7, with 10 nucleotides matching TRBD2. The CDR3 is 15 residues long. Unmatched junction bases numbered 8, after V lost 3 bases and J lost 6 bases. The germline V gene encodes CDR1 MNHEY and CDR2 SMNVEV (reference sequence). The CDR3 spells CASSFAAGGPGEQYF. CDR3 DNA: TGTGCCAGCAGTTTTGCAGCGGGAGGGCCTGGCGAGCAGTACTTC.

The chain combines TRBV14 with TRBJ2-1; TRBD1 aligns across 7 bases. Germline trimming cut 0 bases from V and 5 bases from J; bases unmatched to any gene: 10. Germline V lookup: CDR1 SGHDN, CDR2 FVKESK. The CDR3 has 17 amino acids. CDR3 in DNA: TGTGCCAGCAGCCAAGAAATAGGGACAGCCCCGAACAATGAGCAGTTCTTC. Residues: CASSQEIGTAPNNEQFF.

The chain has TRBV4-1 and TRBJ2-1; D ambiguous. Germline CDR1 MGHRA, CDR2 YSYEKL. Trimming pared 4 bases from V and 4 bases from J, leaving 11 bases between. CDR3 length: 14 amino acids. CDR3 in amino acids: CASSPASLYNEQFF. In DNA form, the CDR3 reads TGCGCCAGCAGCCCCGCCTCGCTTTACAATGAGCAGTTCTTC.

The chain joins TRBV27 to TRBJ2-7; 8 positions agree with TRBD1. V trimming: 8 bases; J trimming: 3 bases; junction bases outside the gene matches: 12. This CDR3 comprises 15 residues. Germline V gene sequence: CDR1 MNHEY, CDR2 SMNVEV (reference sequence). The CDR3 region has the DNA TGTGCCAGCCGCTCAGTGGGGACAGGAGTCTACGAGCAGTACTTC. Amino acids: CASRSVGTGVYEQYF.

V gene TRBV11-1 combines with J gene TRBJ2-7; TRBD2 is a possible D gene (5 bases). Germline CDR1 and CDR2: SGHAT and FQDESV (reference sequence). V shed 3 bases and J shed 2 bases, with 8 bases lying between them. CDR3 length: 13 amino acids. The CDR3 region is CASSFMTTYEQYF. The DNA of the CDR3 is TGTGCCAGCAGCTTTATGACTACCTACGAGCAGTACTTC. Looking up the rest from reference TRBV11-1 and TRBJ2-7 gives the full variable domain: EAEVAQSPRYKITEKSQAVAFWCDPISGHATLYWYRQILGQGPELLVQFQDESVVDDSQLPKDRFSAERLKGVDSTLKIQPAELGDSAMYLCASSFMTTYEQYFGPGTRLTVT.

The gene calls are TRBV19 and TRBJ1-1, with unresolved D. The CDR3 totals 11 residues. Between the trimmed V and J ends, which lost 8 bases and 3 bases, there was a span of 7 bases. Germline V gene data show CDR1 as LNHDA and CDR2 as SQIVND (reference sequence). CDR3 nucleotides: TGTGCCAGTTCGGGCGACACTGAAGCTTTCTTT. It codes for CASSGDTEAFF.

The chain uses TRBV14 and TRBJ2-3; D gene unclear. Germline V CDR1 and CDR2: SGHDN, FVKESK. Trimming removed 1 base from V and 3 bases from J, with 8 bases in between. The CDR3 extends over 14 amino acids. CDR3 coding DNA: TGTGCCAGCAGCCAAGGGGTTTATACAGATACGCAGTATTTT. It codes for CASSQGVYTDTQYF.

J is TRBJ2-3 and V is TRBV7-9, with TRBD2 matching 9 bases. The CDR3 has 17 amino acids. Germline V gene sequence: CDR1 SEHNR, CDR2 FQNEAQ (reference sequence). V dropped 5 bases and J dropped 6; count of bases not matched to a gene: 15. CDR3 in amino acids: CASSTPILAGKGDTQYF. The CDR3 DNA follows: TGTGCCAGCAGCACCCCTATCCTAGCGGGAAAGGGGGATACGCAGTATTTT.